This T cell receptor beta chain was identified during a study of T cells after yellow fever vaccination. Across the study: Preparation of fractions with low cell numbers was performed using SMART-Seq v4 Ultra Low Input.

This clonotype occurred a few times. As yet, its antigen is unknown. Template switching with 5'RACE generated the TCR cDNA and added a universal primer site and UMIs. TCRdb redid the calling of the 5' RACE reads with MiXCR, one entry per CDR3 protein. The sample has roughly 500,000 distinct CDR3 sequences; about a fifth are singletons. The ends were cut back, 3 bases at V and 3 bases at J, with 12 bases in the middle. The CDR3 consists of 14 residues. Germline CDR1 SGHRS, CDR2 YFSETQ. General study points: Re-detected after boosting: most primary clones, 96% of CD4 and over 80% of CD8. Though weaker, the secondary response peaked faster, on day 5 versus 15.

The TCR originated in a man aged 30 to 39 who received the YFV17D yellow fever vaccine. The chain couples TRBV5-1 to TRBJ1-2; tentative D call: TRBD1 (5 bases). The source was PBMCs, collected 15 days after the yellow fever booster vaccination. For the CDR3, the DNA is TGCGCCAGCAGCTCCCCCGGGACGGACTATGGCTACACCTTC. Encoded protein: CASSSPGTDYGYTF.